Listed below are T cell receptor beta chains from one sample, sequenced in a study of cytomegalovirus exposure and HLA in healthy donors. Assay: immunoSEQ multiplex PCR; the TCRdb copy retains only in-frame clones and omits some. This table holds 100,000 to 150,000 clones, over 60% found once. The material sequenced was PBMCs. The source is a woman aged 60-75 years in good health and CMV-seronegative. CDR3s include the opening cysteine and the closing phenylalanine or tryptophan. The D gene is left open where the match is weak. Size is stated for part of the rows, as once, few or many counts, or as a class when the clone is expanded.

cdr3_nt: TGTGCCAGTAGTACGACAGGGACCGTCTTCTCTGGAAACACCATATATTTT; cdr3_aa: CASSTTGTVFSGNTIYF; d_call: TRBD1; v_call: TRBV19; j_call: TRBJ1-3; clone_size: once
cdr3_nt: TGTGCCAGCAGCTTAGTAAGCGGGGCAGATACGCAGTATTTT; cdr3_aa: CASSLVSGADTQYF; d_call: TRBD2; v_call: TRBV11-3; j_call: TRBJ2-3; clone_size: once
cdr3_nt: TGTGCCAGCAGCTCCTGGGCGGGACGGGGTTTCGAGCAGTACTTC; cdr3_aa: CASSSWAGRGFEQYF; d_call: NA; v_call: TRBV5-6; j_call: TRBJ2-7; clone_size: NA
cdr3_nt: TGCGCCAGCATGCCGGGACTAGCGGGGACCCAAGAGACCCAGTACTTC; cdr3_aa: CASMPGLAGTQETQYF; d_call: TRBD2; v_call: TRBV10-2; j_call: TRBJ2-5; clone_size: NA
cdr3_nt: TGTGCCACCAGCAGACCCCACGAGGTCGAGGAAAAACTGTTTTTT; cdr3_aa: CATSRPHEVEEKLFF; d_call: NA; v_call: TRBV15; j_call: TRBJ1-4; clone_size: few
cdr3_nt: TGCGCCAGCAGTGAGGGGACTTACACTGAAGCTTTCTTT; cdr3_aa: CASSEGTYTEAFF; d_call: NA; v_call: TRBV10-1; j_call: TRBJ1-1; clone_size: NA
cdr3_nt: TGTGCCAGCAGACCGGCCGGGACAGGGCGGCGGGCTTTCTTT; cdr3_aa: CASRPAGTGRRAFF; d_call: TRBD1; v_call: TRBV27; j_call: TRBJ1-1; clone_size: NA
cdr3_nt: TGTGCCAGCAGCTCGACAGGGGTCCTCTCCTACGAGCAGTACTTC; cdr3_aa: CASSSTGVLSYEQYF; d_call: TRBD1; v_call: TRBV13; j_call: TRBJ2-7; clone_size: few
cdr3_nt: TGTGCCAGCAGTGAAGCCGTAGCCGCTTGGACTCGCACAGATACGCAGTATTTT; cdr3_aa: CASSEAVAAWTRTDTQYF; d_call: NA; v_call: TRBV6-1; j_call: TRBJ2-3; clone_size: NA
cdr3_nt: TGCGCCAGCAGCTTTACAGGGCCCGAATACGAGCAGTACTTC; cdr3_aa: CASSFTGPEYEQYF; d_call: NA; v_call: TRBV5-1; j_call: TRBJ2-7; clone_size: NA
cdr3_nt: TGCGCCAGCAGCCCAGGGGACACCACAGATACGCAGTATTTT; cdr3_aa: CASSPGDTTDTQYF; d_call: NA; v_call: TRBV5-1; j_call: TRBJ2-3; clone_size: NA
cdr3_nt: TGCGCCAGCAGCTTGGTTTCAGTTGGGGCCAACGTCCTGACTTTC; cdr3_aa: CASSLVSVGANVLTF; d_call: NA; v_call: TRBV5-1; j_call: TRBJ2-6; clone_size: NA
cdr3_nt: TGTGCCAGCAGCTCGCCCCGGTCCCCCGATGAGCAGTTCTTC; cdr3_aa: CASSSPRSPDEQFF; d_call: NA; v_call: TRBV11-2; j_call: TRBJ2-1; clone_size: few
cdr3_nt: TGTGCCAGCAGCGCGGGGCCCGCAGGGGGCTGGTCTGGAAACACCATATATTTT; cdr3_aa: CASSAGPAGGWSGNTIYF; d_call: TRBD1; v_call: TRBV5-6; j_call: TRBJ1-3; clone_size: NA
cdr3_nt: TGCGCCAGCAGGGGAGGAACCCCGGGACAGGGGGCGGACACGGGGCAGTACTTC; cdr3_aa: CASRGGTPGQGADTGQYF; d_call: TRBD1; v_call: TRBV10-2; j_call: TRBJ2-7; clone_size: NA
cdr3_nt: TGTGCCATCAGTGCCCGGGACACCGACACCGGGGAGCTGTTTTTT; cdr3_aa: CAISARDTDTGELFF; d_call: NA; v_call: TRBV10-3; j_call: TRBJ2-2; clone_size: NA
cdr3_nt: TGTGCCAGCAGTCCCGGGACAGGGAACCAGCCCCAGCATTTT; cdr3_aa: CASSPGTGNQPQHF; d_call: TRBD1; v_call: TRBV6-5; j_call: TRBJ1-5; clone_size: NA
cdr3_nt: TGTGCCAGCTCTTTTTGGACAGGGGTGCTAAGGGTCAATCAGCCCCAGCATTTT; cdr3_aa: CASSFWTGVLRVNQPQHF; d_call: TRBD1; v_call: TRBV18; j_call: TRBJ1-5; clone_size: NA
cdr3_nt: TGTGCCATCAGCCCTAGCGGGAGTAATGAGCAGTTCTTC; cdr3_aa: CAISPSGSNEQFF; d_call: TRBD2; v_call: TRBV10-3; j_call: TRBJ2-1; clone_size: NA
cdr3_nt: TGCGCCAGCAGCTTCGGACAGGGGCCCTACGAGCAGTACTTC; cdr3_aa: CASSFGQGPYEQYF; d_call: TRBD1; v_call: TRBV5-1; j_call: TRBJ2-7; clone_size: few
cdr3_nt: TGTGCCAGCAGTCGGTCGGGGGGGCACACTGAAGCTTTCTTT; cdr3_aa: CASSRSGGHTEAFF; d_call: NA; v_call: TRBV9; j_call: TRBJ1-1; clone_size: NA
cdr3_nt: TGTGCCAGTAGTAGGGGACTAGCGGGAGAGACTGAGCAGTTCTTC; cdr3_aa: CASSRGLAGETEQFF; d_call: TRBD2; v_call: TRBV19; j_call: TRBJ2-1; clone_size: NA
cdr3_nt: TGTGCCAGCTCACCCTCAGTGCGGGACGTCTCCTACGAGCAGTACTTC; cdr3_aa: CASSPSVRDVSYEQYF; d_call: NA; v_call: TRBV18; j_call: TRBJ2-7; clone_size: NA
cdr3_nt: TGTGCCAGCACCATAGCGGGAGGGAACAATGAGCAGTTCTTC; cdr3_aa: CASTIAGGNNEQFF; d_call: TRBD2; v_call: TRBV28; j_call: TRBJ2-1; clone_size: NA
cdr3_nt: TGTGCCAGCGGGTCCGGGGGGTCTAACTATGGCTACACCTTC; cdr3_aa: CASGSGGSNYGYTF; d_call: NA; v_call: TRBV18; j_call: TRBJ1-2; clone_size: NA
cdr3_nt: TGTGCCAGCAGCTTAACGGGCCGCAATTCACCCCTCCACTTT; cdr3_aa: CASSLTGRNSPLHF; d_call: NA; v_call: TRBV7-3; j_call: TRBJ1-6; clone_size: NA
cdr3_nt: TGTGCCAGCAGCCACACATGGGCTAGCGGAACCTACGAGCAGTACTTC; cdr3_aa: CASSHTWASGTYEQYF; d_call: TRBD2; v_call: TRBV4-2; j_call: TRBJ2-7; clone_size: NA
cdr3_nt: TGTGCCAGCAGTTACCAAGCGACAGGTGAAGCTTTCTTT; cdr3_aa: CASSYQATGEAFF; d_call: NA; v_call: TRBV6-6; j_call: TRBJ1-1; clone_size: NA
cdr3_nt: TGTGCCAGTAGCGAAATCAGGGGGCCTAATGAAAAACTGTTTTTT; cdr3_aa: CASSEIRGPNEKLFF; d_call: TRBD1; v_call: TRBV19; j_call: TRBJ1-4; clone_size: NA
cdr3_nt: TGTGCCAGCAGTTCGAAACAGGGTGGTGAAAAACTGTTTTTT; cdr3_aa: CASSSKQGGEKLFF; d_call: NA; v_call: TRBV6-5; j_call: TRBJ1-4; clone_size: few
cdr3_nt: TGTGCCAGCAGTCGTCTCAGGGTCGACTCTGGGGCCAACGTCCTGACTTTC; cdr3_aa: CASSRLRVDSGANVLTF; d_call: NA; v_call: TRBV27; j_call: TRBJ2-6; clone_size: NA
cdr3_nt: TGTGCCAGCAGCTTAGGGACAGGGTCCTACGAGCAGTACTTC; cdr3_aa: CASSLGTGSYEQYF; d_call: TRBD1; v_call: TRBV7-6; j_call: TRBJ2-7; clone_size: NA
cdr3_nt: TGCGCCAGCAGCGCAACAACTAGCGGATCCTACAATGAGCAGTTCTTC; cdr3_aa: CASSATTSGSYNEQFF; d_call: TRBD2; v_call: TRBV5-1; j_call: TRBJ2-1; clone_size: NA
cdr3_nt: TGTGCCAGCTCACCCCCGACAGGGTCTCCCTACGAGCAGTACTTC; cdr3_aa: CASSPPTGSPYEQYF; d_call: TRBD1; v_call: TRBV18; j_call: TRBJ2-7; clone_size: once
cdr3_nt: TGTGCCAGCAGCTTAGCACAGGGGGCCACTGAAGCTTTCTTT; cdr3_aa: CASSLAQGATEAFF; d_call: TRBD1; v_call: TRBV7-9; j_call: TRBJ1-1; clone_size: NA
cdr3_nt: TGCGCCAGCAGCCTAGTATCACCTGGAAACACCATATATTTT; cdr3_aa: CASSLVSPGNTIYF; d_call: NA; v_call: TRBV4-1; j_call: TRBJ1-3; clone_size: NA
cdr3_nt: TGTGCCTGGAGCACAAGCTCTGGAAACACCATATATTTT; cdr3_aa: CAWSTSSGNTIYF; d_call: NA; v_call: TRBV30; j_call: TRBJ1-3; clone_size: NA
cdr3_nt: TGCGCCAGCAGTGATAGTCGTGCTAGCGGGTGGTACGAGCAGTACTTC; cdr3_aa: CASSDSRASGWYEQYF; d_call: TRBD2; v_call: TRBV10-2; j_call: TRBJ2-7; clone_size: NA
cdr3_nt: TGTGCCAGCAGCTTGACAGTCCAAGAGACCCAGTACTTC; cdr3_aa: CASSLTVQETQYF; d_call: NA; v_call: TRBV7-3; j_call: TRBJ2-5; clone_size: NA
cdr3_nt: TGTGCCAGCAGCTTAACGGGCGGGAGGGGGGAGACCCAGTACTTC; cdr3_aa: CASSLTGGRGETQYF; d_call: TRBD2; v_call: TRBV7-3; j_call: TRBJ2-5; clone_size: few
cdr3_nt: TGTGCCAGCAGTTCAAGGACAGGGGCAAACACCATATATTTT; cdr3_aa: CASSSRTGANTIYF; d_call: TRBD1; v_call: TRBV27; j_call: TRBJ1-3; clone_size: NA
cdr3_nt: TGCAGCGTTGCTTTCAACACCGGGGAGCTGTTTTTT; cdr3_aa: CSVAFNTGELFF; d_call: NA; v_call: TRBV29-1; j_call: TRBJ2-2; clone_size: NA
cdr3_nt: TGTGCCAGCAGCTTAGAAAACAGGGTTCCTGGGGCCAACGTCCTGACTTTC; cdr3_aa: CASSLENRVPGANVLTF; d_call: NA; v_call: TRBV7-9; j_call: TRBJ2-6; clone_size: NA
cdr3_nt: TGTGCCAGCTCACCCGGGACAGAAAGGAACACTGAAGCTTTCTTT; cdr3_aa: CASSPGTERNTEAFF; d_call: TRBD1; v_call: TRBV18; j_call: TRBJ1-1; clone_size: NA
cdr3_nt: TGTGCCAACAACGACAGGGGGCCAGTCAAAAACATTCAGTACTTC; cdr3_aa: CANNDRGPVKNIQYF; d_call: TRBD1; v_call: TRBV7-6; j_call: TRBJ2-4; clone_size: NA
cdr3_nt: TGTGCCAGCAGTTTTCAGGGGATCTATGGCTACACCTTC; cdr3_aa: CASSFQGIYGYTF; d_call: NA; v_call: TRBV28; j_call: TRBJ1-2; clone_size: NA